This entry is about one T cell receptor (beta chain). In its sample, this clonotype was seen a few times. It has no known antigen specificity. Qualities for individual bases were not recorded, and no much larger clone is one base off. The data are from a study of T-cell memory formation after mild COVID-19 (dated by TCRdb to about 2021). Broadly, across the study: TCR sequence clusters from the two donors were largely donor specific. In a couple of donors, T-cell clones that expanded and contracted after mild COVID-19 were followed by sequencing TCRalpha and TCRbeta repertoires longitudinally. The cohort comprised two young, previously healthy adult volunteers, one female and one male.

Data came from an Illumina NovaSeq 6000. Using 5'RACE with constant-segment primers, TCRalpha and TCRbeta cDNA libraries were constructed, with sample barcodes and unique molecular identifiers added in the process. Trizol reagent was used to extract RNA from every sample. Library amplification was performed in two PCR steps, and a second sample barcode and Illumina TruSeq adapters were introduced in the second step. The libraries were sequenced on an Illumina NovaSeq using 2 x 150 bp paired-end reads. Per the source publication's procedure: Reads were demultiplexed and collapsed into UMI-guided consensus sequences with migec v1.2.7. Using mixcr v2.1.11, the UMI consensuses were aligned to TRA and TRB V and J templates and assembled into clonotypes. A clonotype was counted as expanded or contracted only when both edgeR and NoisET called the clonotype significant, with the noise models trained on biological replicates. For edgeR calls, the cutoffs were a false discovery rate-adjusted p below 0.01 and a log2 fold-change threshold of 1. As an exploratory analysis of dynamics, max-normalized trajectories of the 1000 most abundant clonotypes were examined by PCA with hierarchical clustering. The CD4 or CD8 phenotype of responding clones was assigned using the separately sequenced CD4+ and CD8+ repertoires. The public sequencing data were trimmed at Q25 with fastp and processed into clonotypes with MiXCR by TCRdb, which kept only in-frame beta chains. Rows are combined by CDR3 protein, so each entry shows the most common genes and DNA. What appears here as the V and J calls and clone size reflects TCRdb's work, not the paper's. The table for this sample lists about 150,000 distinct CDR3 sequences; 13% of them were counted only once. The ten largest account for approximately 3.4% of the sample.

Ficoll-Paque density gradient centrifugation was the method used to isolate PBMCs. General conclusions and limits of the study: Contracting CD4+ clones turned up mainly in the CM and EM memory subsets, whereas EMRA was where CD8+ clones were enriched. Clones contracting from day 15 to 85 had balanced CD4/CD8 phenotypes, while a second wave expanding from day 15 to 37 was biased towards CD4+. Only a couple of mild cases were covered in the study, and larger cohorts including severe cases with pre-infection samples were considered necessary. Whether the second-wave clones peaking on day 37 were SARS-CoV-2 specific was not confirmed. The detection of some responding clones in pre-infection memory suggests that pre-existing cross-reactive memory T cells joined the SARS-CoV-2 response.

The germline V gene encodes CDR1 LGHNA and CDR2 YSLEER. The CDR3 measures 14 amino acids from cysteine to phenylalanine. Solely the CDR3 DNA is kept, with 42 bases framed from the first base. V sheds 0 bases and J sheds 4 bases, leaving 7 bases between their ends. The source is a man younger than 35 who had mild COVID-19 (a few samples of this study predate the infection). The sample titles of this study are shuffled in the database, so cell type and time point are left out; the donor was told from shared clones. The sequenced sample consisted of PBMCs or a T cell subset sorted from them (not recorded which). This sequence uses TRBV4-3 and TRBJ2-1; the D gene is unclear. The CDR3 here reads CASSQDLQYNEQFF. The nucleotide sequence is TGCGCCAGCAGCCAAGATTTGCAGTACAATGAGCAGTTCTTC.